The 29 T cell receptor beta chains below come from one sample, sequenced in a study of blood T cell repertoires in COVID-19. Method: immunoSEQ multiplex PCR; TCRdb's copy keeps in-frame clones and lacks some. Of roughly 180,000 clones in the sample, 84% were seen once. Sequencing was performed on peripheral blood. The origin of the receptors is a human donor in a cohort sampled during active COVID-19.

The V call is TRBV25-1, the J call TRBJ2-1, with a possible D match to TRBD2 (5 bases). V lost 6 bases and J 2 bases, leaving 14 bases between the germline ends. Germline CDR1 and CDR2: MGHDK and SYGVNS. The CDR3 length is 15 residues. CDR3 in amino acids: CASSSTIGAYNEQFF. Here the CDR3 DNA reads TGTGCCAGCAGCTCGACAATCGGGGCCTACAATGAGCAGTTCTTC.

The chain couples TRBV5-6 to TRBJ2-5, with TRBD2 as a possible D gene (5 bases). The V end was cut by 2 bases, the J end by 2 bases, with 13 bases between. The CDR3 is 15 amino acids. Germline V gives CDR1 SGHDT, CDR2 YYEEEE. CDR3 in DNA: TGTGCCAGCAGCTTAGCCCCCGGGAATCAAGAGACCCAGTACTTC. Its translation is CASSLAPGNQETQYF.

The genes are TRBV19 and TRBJ1-5, with D maybe TRBD1 (5 bases). Germline V gene data show CDR1 as LNHDA and CDR2 as SQIVND (reference sequence). V was clipped by 7 bases and J by 3 bases, with 13 bases between them. The CDR3 has 14 amino acids. CDR3 coding DNA: TGTGCCAGTACCTCAAGGGGTTCCAATCAGCCCCAGCATTTT. Its protein product is CASTSRGSNQPQHF.

The chain links TRBV24-1 to TRBJ2-5; D is perhaps TRBD1 (5 bases). Germline V gene data show CDR1 as KGHDR and CDR2 as SFDVKD. This CDR3 is 13 amino acids long. V lost 3 bases, J lost 3 bases, and 7 bases lay in between. CDR3 sequence (DNA): TGTGCCACCAGTGATGGGGCTGAAGAGACCCAGTACTTC. Amino acid sequence: CATSDGAEETQYF.

The V call is TRBV11-2, the J call TRBJ1-2; tentatively, D is TRBD1 (5 bases). Trimming cost V 4 bases and J 4 bases, with 22 bases left between them. Germline CDR1 and CDR2: SGHAT and FQNNGV. The CDR3 totals 17 residues. CDR3 in DNA: TGTGCCAGCAGCTCTGGACGGGCTCCCTTGCAGGGCTATGGCTACACCTTC. Translating it yields CASSSGRAPLQGYGYTF. Drawing the rest from reference TRBV11-2 and TRBJ1-2, the complete variable domain is EAGVAQSPRYKIIEKRQSVAFWCNPISGHATLYWYQQILGQGPKLLIQFQNNGVVDDSQLPKDRFSAERLKGVDSTLKIQPAKLEDSAVYLCASSSGRAPLQGYGYTFGSGTRLTVV.

V usage is TRBV6-4 and J usage is TRBJ2-4; D is unclear. V dropped 4 bases and J dropped 7 bases, with 11 bases sitting between them. The germline gives CDR1 MRHNA, CDR2 SNTAGT. The CDR3 extends over 13 amino acids. CDR3 protein: CASSVAGLNIQYF. In DNA form, the CDR3 reads TGTGCCAGCAGTGTGGCAGGCCTGAACATTCAGTACTTC.

The rearrangement joins TRBV27 to TRBJ2-7; 8 bases match TRBD1. V trimming: 5 bases; J trimming: 5 bases; junction bases outside the gene matches: 8. CDR1 MNHEY and CDR2 SMNVEV come from the germline V gene (reference sequence). CDR3 size: 14 residues. The CDR3 bases are TGTGCCAGCAGTCGTCAGGGGGCCGGGGACGAGCAGTACTTC. This codes for CASSRQGAGDEQYF.

V is TRBV7-3 and J is TRBJ2-7; 7 nucleotides agree with TRBD1. The CDR3 is made up of 15 amino acids. Unmatched junction bases numbered 11, after V lost 7 bases and J lost 2 bases. In germline, CDR1 is SGHTA, CDR2 FQGTGA. The CDR3, as DNA: TGTGCCAGCACCCCAGGGGGACAGACGACCTACGAGCAGTACTTC. Protein: CASTPGGQTTYEQYF.

The V and J genes are TRBV12-5 and TRBJ2-3; no clear D gene. The CDR3 is 11 amino acids. V lost 5 bases and J 3 bases, leaving 3 bases between the germline ends. Per germline, CDR1 LGHNT and CDR2 FRNRAP. The CDR3 sequence: CASGQTDTQYF. DNA for the CDR3: TGTGCTAGTGGTCAGACAGATACGCAGTATTTT.

V usage is TRBV13 and J usage is TRBJ2-1; 12 positions match TRBD2. Per the germline V gene, CDR1 is PRHDT and CDR2 is FYEKMQ (reference sequence). The CDR3 length is 21 residues. V was clipped by 5 bases and J by 0 bases; unmatched bases: 17. The CDR3 sequence: CASSGAEGLAGVSSSYNEQFF. As DNA, the CDR3 is TGTGCCAGCAGCGGGGCAGAGGGACTAGCGGGCGTCTCTAGCTCCTACAATGAGCAGTTCTTC.

The sample holds a few counts of this clone. The genes are TRBV12-3 or TRBV12-4 and TRBJ2-5; the D is unclear. The germline V and J ends were trimmed by 5 bases and 4 bases, with 11 bases remaining between them. This CDR3 is 13 amino acids long. For the CDR3, the DNA is TGTGCCAGCAGTCCGGGTTTCGTAGAGACCCAGTACTTC. Encoded protein: CASSPGFVETQYF.

The chain couples TRBV5-1 to TRBJ2-5, with D maybe TRBD2 (6 bases). CDR3 length: 15 residues. V lost 1 base to trimming and J lost 2 bases, with 12 bases between them. Per the germline V gene, CDR1 is SGHRS and CDR2 is YFSETQ. CDR3 region: CASSLKTGVQETQYF. CDR3 sequence (DNA): TGCGCCAGCAGCTTGAAGACGGGGGTTCAAGAGACCCAGTACTTC.

The genes are TRBV7-3 and TRBJ1-1; D is possibly TRBD1 (6 bases). V gave up 2 bases and J gave up 1 base, with 8 bases separating them. The CDR3 has 14 residues. The germline gives CDR1 SGHTA, CDR2 FQGTGA. The CDR3 sequence is CASSLGTTNTEAFF. As DNA, the CDR3 is TGTGCCAGCAGCTTAGGGACAACGAACACTGAAGCTTTCTTT. The variable domain in full, completed from reference TRBV7-3 and TRBJ1-1, reads GAGVSQTPSNKVTEKGKYVELRCDPISGHTALYWYRQSLGQGPEFLIYFQGTGAADDSGLPNDRFFAVRPEGSVSTLKIQRTERGDSAVYLCASSLGTTNTEAFFGQGTRLTVV.

The J gene is TRBJ1-4, the V gene TRBV9, with 7 nucleotides matching TRBD1. Germline trimming cut 0 bases from V and 0 bases from J; bases unmatched to any gene: 8. This CDR3 has 18 amino acids. Germline V gives CDR1 SGDLS, CDR2 YYNGEE. The CDR3 sequence: CASSVAPGRGATNEKLFF. The CDR3 DNA follows: TGTGCCAGCAGCGTAGCTCCAGGCAGGGGGGCAACTAATGAAAAACTGTTTTTT.

The chain recombines TRBV27 with TRBJ2-1; D not resolved. The length of the CDR3 is 12 residues. V was cut by 5 bases and J by 7 bases, with 9 bases left in between. CDR1 is MNHEY and CDR2 is SMNVEV in the germline V gene (reference sequence). CDR3: CASSPGWNEQFF. CDR3 coding DNA: TGTGCCAGCAGTCCCGGGTGGAATGAGCAGTTCTTC.

The chain has TRBV27 and TRBJ1-2; 10 positions agree with TRBD1. V trimming: 4 bases; J trimming: 8 bases; junction bases outside the gene matches: 10. Germline-derived CDR1 and CDR2 are MNHEY and SMNVEV (reference sequence). This CDR3 is built from 15 residues. CDR3 nucleotide sequence: TGTGCCAGCAGTTCCCGAGCTGGACAGGGGGACGGCTACACCTTC. This codes for CASSSRAGQGDGYTF.

This chain connects TRBV3-1 (or the pseudogene TRBV3-2) to TRBJ2-7; tentative D call: TRBD1 (5 bases). V was trimmed by 3 bases and J by 2 bases, leaving 14 bases between them. The CDR3 runs to 15 residues. The V gene's germline CDR1 is LGHDT and CDR2 YNNKEL (reference sequence). CDR3 region: CASSQAGAAAYEQYF. The CDR3 coding sequence is TGTGCCAGCAGCCAGGCTGGGGCAGCAGCCTACGAGCAGTACTTC.

This rearrangement joins TRBV5-4 to TRBJ2-3; TRBD2 matches 8 bases. The CDR3 loop spans 15 amino acids. V was clipped by 2 bases and J by 2 bases; unmatched bases: 4. Germline loops: CDR1 SGHNT, CDR2 YYREEE (reference sequence). CDR3 bases: TGTGCCAGCAGCTTCGCCGGGGGGGCCACAGATACGCAGTATTTT. Residues: CASSFAGGATDTQYF.

V and J are TRBV6-5 and TRBJ1-1, with D perhaps matching TRBD1 (6 bases). Trimming removed 2 bases from V and 1 base from J, with 8 bases in between. The germline V gene has CDR1 MNHEY and CDR2 SVGAGI. The CDR3 has 14 residues. This CDR3 reads CASSYGQTNTEAFF. The DNA of the CDR3 is TGTGCCAGCAGTTACGGACAGACGAACACTGAAGCTTTCTTT.

V gene TRBV3-1 (or the pseudogene TRBV3-2) combines with J gene TRBJ2-3, with 15 bases matching TRBD2. Looked up from germline, CDR1 is LGHDT and CDR2 is YNNKEL (reference sequence). The ends lost 5 bases at V and 2 bases at J; junction bases unmatched: 2. The CDR3 runs to 16 residues. The CDR3 coding sequence is TGTGCCAGCAGCAGGACTAGCGGGGGGGTCACAGATACGCAGTATTTT. Its translation: CASSRTSGGVTDTQYF.

This chain joins TRBV7-8 and TRBJ1-4; possibly TRBD1 for D (5 bases). Trimming left V 10 bases short and J 2 bases short, with 20 bases between. Germline CDR1 SGHVS, CDR2 FQNEAQ. CDR3 size: 16 residues. The CDR3 is CATRGTGGSTNEKLFF. The CDR3 coding sequence is TGTGCCACCAGAGGGACGGGAGGGAGTACTAATGAAAAACTGTTTTTT.

The chain has TRBV19 and TRBJ1-2, with D possibly being TRBD1 (5 bases). CDR1 and CDR2 (germline): LNHDA, SQIVND (reference sequence). The V gene lost 3 bases and the J gene lost 2 bases, with 10 bases spanning the gap. This CDR3 is built from 14 residues. The CDR3 coding sequence is TGTGCCAGTAGTATGACAGTTCCCAACTATGGCTACACCTTC. Translating it yields CASSMTVPNYGYTF.

The chain is built from TRBV27 and TRBJ1-5; 9 bases agree with TRBD1. The CDR3 runs 16 residues. Trimming removed 5 bases from V and 0 bases from J; junction bases left unmatched: 5. CDR1 is MNHEY and CDR2 is SMNVEV in the germline V gene (reference sequence). The CDR3 reads CASSQQGAPSNQPQHF. The CDR3 DNA reads as TGTGCCAGCAGTCAACAGGGGGCGCCTAGCAATCAGCCCCAGCATTTT.

V is TRBV7-6 and J is TRBJ2-7, with 7 bases lining up with TRBD1. Germline V gives CDR1 SGHVS, CDR2 FNYEAQ. This CDR3 is 14 amino acids long. J lost 5 bases, V lost 5 bases, and 9 bases had no gene match. The CDR3: CASSPNRGGNEQYF. DNA for the CDR3: TGTGCCAGCAGCCCGAACAGGGGTGGCAACGAGCAGTACTTC.

The V gene is TRBV5-1, the J gene TRBJ1-2; TRBD1 matches 8 bases. The CDR3 contains 14 residues. Germline values: CDR1 SGHRS, CDR2 YFSETQ. The V segment lost 0 bases and the J segment 7 bases; nucleotides outside the gene matches: 5. In DNA, the CDR3 is TGCGCCAGCAGCTTGGAACAGGGGGTTGGTGGCTACACCTTC. This gives the protein CASSLEQGVGGYTF.

This clone was observed a handful of times. This CDR3 is also generated by other DNA sequences in the sample. V and J are TRBV30 and TRBJ1-5; maybe TRBD1 (5 bases). This CDR3 contains 12 residues. V was trimmed by 0 bases and J by 7 bases, leaving 7 bases between them. The germline V gene encodes CDR1 GTSNPN and CDR2 SVGIG (reference sequence). The CDR3 bases are TGTGCCTGGAGTGTACGGGGGCAGCCCCAGCATTTT. Protein sequence: CAWSVRGQPQHF.

This chain uses TRBV30 with TRBJ1-2, with TRBD1 matching over 7 bases. The CDR3 is made up of 14 amino acids. V was pared by 0 bases and J by 3 bases, with 4 bases of the junction left unmatched. Germline CDR1 reads GTSNPN; CDR2 reads SVGIG (reference sequence). CDR3 DNA sequence: TGTGCCTGGAGTGTACGAGGGGGCGACTATGGCTACACCTTC. Its protein is CAWSVRGGDYGYTF.

The chain recombines TRBV5-6 with TRBJ1-6, with D tentatively TRBD1 (6 bases). Germline V gene lookup returns CDR1 SGHDT and CDR2 YYEEEE. This CDR3 spans 16 amino acids. V dropped 0 bases and J dropped 5 bases, with 12 bases sitting between them. The CDR3 loop is CASSLGPGQHNSPLHF. CDR3 nucleotides: TGTGCCAGCAGCTTGGGGCCCGGACAGCATAATTCACCCCTCCACTTT.

This chain uses TRBV5-1 with TRBJ2-7, with a weak D call TRBD1 (5 bases). Germline V lookup: CDR1 SGHRS, CDR2 YFSETQ. The CDR3 totals 14 residues. V lost 4 bases and J 3 bases, leaving 14 bases between the germline ends. The CDR3 spells CASSEGHRIYEQYF. CDR3 DNA sequence: TGCGCCAGCAGCGAAGGACACCGGATCTACGAGCAGTACTTC.